These 19 T cell receptor beta chains came from one sample sequenced in a study of beta chain features in type 1 diabetes. All of the isolated RNA was reverse transcribed, so expressed TCRB transcripts were sequenced. The assay was immunoSEQ multiplex PCR, and TCRdb's table has in-frame clones only and misses some. The profile shows around 500,000 clones, about an eighth of them singletons. Sequences were obtained from naive CD4+ T cells from blood. The receptors here all came from a woman between 18 and 29 years old in good health.

This chain uses TRBV7-2 with TRBJ2-7, with D hard to call. V lost 0 bases and J lost 3, with 15 bases in between. Germline CDR1 is SGHTA and CDR2 is FQGNSA. This CDR3 has 16 residues. The CDR3 nucleotides read TGTGCCAGCAGCTTAGCCGACCTAGGTTCCTACTACGAGCAGTACTTC. Translated, it gives CASSLADLGSYYEQYF.

V and J are TRBV7-3 and TRBJ2-3; a possible D gene is TRBD1 (5 bases). Trimming pared 4 bases from V and 0 bases from J, leaving 8 bases between. The CDR3 consists of 14 residues. Germline V lookup: CDR1 SGHTA, CDR2 FQGTGA. CDR3 sequence (DNA): TGTGCCAGCAGCTCCGGACACAGCACAGATACGCAGTATTTT. This translates into CASSSGHSTDTQYF.

The chain recombines TRBV15 with TRBJ1-5; 12 bases are shared with TRBD1. Germline trimming cut 3 bases from V and 5 bases from J; bases unmatched to any gene: 5. The CDR3 is 16 amino acids. CDR1 LNHNV and CDR2 YYDKDF come from the germline V gene (reference sequence). The CDR3: CATSSRDRGRDQPQHF. The CDR3 region has the DNA TGTGCCACCAGCAGTCGGGACAGGGGGCGCGATCAGCCCCAGCATTTT.

This rearrangement joins TRBV18 to TRBJ2-5, with 10 nucleotides matching TRBD1. CDR3 length: 14 residues. Trimming took 8 bases from V and 5 from J; bases not matched to a gene: 8. Germline V gene sequence: CDR1 KGHSH, CDR2 LQKENI. For the CDR3, the DNA is TGTGCCAGCCTCCGGGACAGGGGCATGGAGACCCAGTACTTC. Protein product: CASLRDRGMETQYF.

This chain connects TRBV7-8 to TRBJ2-2; no reliable D call. Trimming stripped 5 bases from V and 7 bases from J, with 14 bases between. The CDR3 runs 14 residues. CDR1 and CDR2 (germline): SGHVS, FQNEAQ. CDR3 in amino acids: CASSPDRVGGELFF. Here the CDR3 DNA reads TGTGCCAGCAGCCCGGATCGGGTGGGCGGGGAGCTGTTTTTT.

This CDR3 is CASGRGTDTQYF. CDR3 bases: TGTGCCAGCGGGAGGGGCACAGATACGCAGTATTTT. This chain joins TRBV4-2 and TRBJ2-3, with 7 bases identical to TRBD2. This CDR3 is built from 12 residues. Looked up from germline, CDR1 is LGHNA and CDR2 is YNFKEQ. The V segment lost 8 bases and the J segment 1 base; nucleotides outside the gene matches: 0.

This clone occurred a few times. The chain carries TRBV15 and TRBJ2-7, with D tentatively TRBD1 (5 bases). The CDR3 length is 14 residues. The germline gives CDR1 LNHNV, CDR2 YYDKDF (reference sequence). V gave up 0 bases and J gave up 6 bases, with 12 bases separating them. The CDR3 DNA is TGTGCCACCAGCAGAGATCAGGGTCCCGGCGAGCAGTACTTC. This encodes CATSRDQGPGEQYF.

This clone came up a few times. This chain joins TRBV29-1 and TRBJ1-2, with 7 nucleotides matching TRBD1. Trimming at V came to 6 bases and at J to 5 bases, leaving 15 bases not matched to a gene. Per germline, CDR1 SQVTM and CDR2 ANQGSEA. The CDR3 spans 15 residues. CDR3 protein: CSVGIPGQEGYGYTF. In DNA, the CDR3 is TGCAGCGTCGGAATCCCCGGACAGGAAGGGTATGGCTACACCTTC.

The chain carries TRBV7-8 and TRBJ2-1, with TRBD1 matching over 10 bases. The V segment lost 5 bases and the J segment 8 bases; nucleotides outside the gene matches: 9. The CDR3 is 15 residues long. Germline V gives CDR1 SGHVS, CDR2 FQNEAQ. CDR3 DNA: TGTGCCAGCAGCCTAGAGGGACAGGGGTTCGATGAGCAGTTCTTC. It yields the protein CASSLEGQGFDEQFF.

This chain uses TRBV6-5 with TRBJ1-3, with unresolved D. V was pared by 6 bases and J by 8 bases, with 14 bases between. The CDR3 spans 13 residues. In germline, CDR1 is MNHEY, CDR2 SVGAGI. CDR3 residues: CASSSQVVDTIYF. CDR3 in DNA: TGTGCCAGCAGCTCACAAGTCGTGGACACCATATATTTT.

The chain employs TRBV9 and TRBJ2-3; D tentatively reads TRBD1 or TRBD2 (5 bases each). V lost 4 bases to trimming and J lost 0 bases, with 12 bases between them. Germline V gene lookup returns CDR1 SGDLS and CDR2 YYNGEE. CDR3 length: 15 amino acids. The CDR3 sequence is CASSPGPASTDTQYF. The CDR3 DNA reads TGTGCCAGCAGCCCGGGACCGGCTAGCACAGATACGCAGTATTTT.

This sequence joins TRBV4-2 and TRBJ2-7; D is ambiguous. The CDR3 covers 18 residues. Germline V gene sequence: CDR1 LGHNA, CDR2 YNFKEQ. The germline V and J ends were trimmed by 2 bases and 2 bases, with 22 bases remaining between them. The CDR3 spells CASSQREATSTITYEQYF. CDR3 sequence (DNA): TGTGCCAGCAGCCAACGCGAGGCGACTTCCACGATCACCTACGAGCAGTACTTC.

A single count supports this clone. The chain employs TRBV7-9 and TRBJ1-6; 8 bases are a match to TRBD1. This CDR3 is 15 amino acids long. V shed 5 bases, J shed 6 bases, and the junction held 6 bases outside the gene matches. From germline, CDR1 is SEHNR and CDR2 FQNEAQ (reference sequence). The CDR3 DNA is TGTGCCAGCAGCACCGTGGACAGGGCTAATTCACCCCTCCACTTT. It codes for CASSTVDRANSPLHF.

This clone was picked up a small number of times. The rearrangement joins TRBV4-3 to TRBJ2-5; no reliable D call. The germline V gene has CDR1 LGHNA and CDR2 YSLEER. This CDR3 contains 13 residues. V gave up 2 bases and J gave up 5 bases, with 9 bases separating them. CDR3 nucleotide sequence: TGCGCCAGCAGCCAATTTGGGCTCGAGACCCAGTACTTC. Encoded protein: CASSQFGLETQYF.

J is TRBJ2-4 and V is TRBV4-1, with 9 bases identical to TRBD1. This CDR3 contains 17 residues. The junction had 7 bases not matched to a gene; V was cut back by 2 bases and J by 2 bases. Germline CDR1 MGHRA, CDR2 YSYEKL. For the CDR3, the DNA is TGCGCCAGCAGCCAACCCCGGGACAGGGAAACCAAAAACATTCAGTACTTC. Residues: CASSQPRDRETKNIQYF.

In this sample, this clone turned up a few times. The chain has TRBV5-1 and TRBJ2-1; D not resolved. Trimming pared 5 bases from V and 5 bases from J, leaving 8 bases between. Germline loops: CDR1 SGHRS, CDR2 YFSETQ. This CDR3 is built from 12 residues. The CDR3, as DNA: TGCGCCAGCAGAACGGGTAACAATGAGCAGTTCTTC. Protein: CASRTGNNEQFF.

This clone appeared a few times. J is TRBJ1-4 and V is TRBV9, with TRBD1 as a possible D gene (6 bases). Germline CDR1 is SGDLS and CDR2 is YYNGEE. V was shortened by 4 bases and J by 7 bases, with 14 bases between the two germline ends. CDR3 length: 14 residues. CDR3 sequence reads: CASSQGWDGEKLFF. In DNA, the CDR3 is TGTGCCAGCAGCCAGGGGTGGGATGGTGAAAAACTGTTTTTT. Complete variable domain (other parts from reference TRBV9 and TRBJ1-4): DSGVTQTPKHLITATGQRVTLRCSPRSGDLSVYWYQQSLDQGLQFLIQYYNGEERAKGNILERFSAQQFPDLHSELNLSSLELGDSALYFCASSQGWDGEKLFFGSGTQLSVL.

This clone was observed a few times. The chain employs TRBV21-1 and TRBJ2-7; the DNA was not used to check the table's D call, TRBD2. TRBV21-1 is shown as a pseudogene. This CDR3 region has 15 residues. CDR3 nucleotides: TGTGCCAGCAGCAGGGTACGGGGGAGTCCCTACGAGCAGTACTTC. Encoded protein: CASSRVRGSPYEQYF.

This chain uses TRBV15 with TRBJ2-1; the D is unclear. The CDR3 is 16 residues long. CDR1 LNHNV and CDR2 YYDKDF come from the germline V gene (reference sequence). Between the trimmed V and J ends, which lost 0 bases and 2 bases, there was a span of 11 bases. CDR3 region: CATSREVGPTYNEQFF. The CDR3 nucleotides are TGTGCCACCAGCAGAGAAGTAGGACCCACCTACAATGAGCAGTTCTTC.